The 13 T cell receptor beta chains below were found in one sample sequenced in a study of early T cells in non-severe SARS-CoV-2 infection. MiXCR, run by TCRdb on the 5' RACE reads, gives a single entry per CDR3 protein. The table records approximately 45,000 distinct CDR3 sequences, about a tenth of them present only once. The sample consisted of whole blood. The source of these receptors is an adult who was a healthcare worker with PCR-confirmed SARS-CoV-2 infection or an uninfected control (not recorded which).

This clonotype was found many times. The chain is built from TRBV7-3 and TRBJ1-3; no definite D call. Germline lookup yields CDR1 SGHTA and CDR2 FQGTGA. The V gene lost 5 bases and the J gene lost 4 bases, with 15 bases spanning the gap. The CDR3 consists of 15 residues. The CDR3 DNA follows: TGTGCCAGCAGCCGGGAGGGAGGTGGAGGAAACACCATATATTTT. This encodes CASSREGGGGNTIYF. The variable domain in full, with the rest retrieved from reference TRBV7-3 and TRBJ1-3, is GAGVSQTPSNKVTEKGKYVELRCDPISGHTALYWYRQSLGQGPEFLIYFQGTGAADDSGLPNDRFFAVRPEGSVSTLKIQRTERGDSAVYLCASSREGGGGNTIYFGEGSWLTVV.

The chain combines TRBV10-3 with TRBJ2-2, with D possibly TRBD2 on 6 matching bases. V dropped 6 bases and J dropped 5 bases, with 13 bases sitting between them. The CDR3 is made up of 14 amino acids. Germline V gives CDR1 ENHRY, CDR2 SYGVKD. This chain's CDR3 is CAISPGTATGELFF. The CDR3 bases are TGTGCCATCAGCCCCGGGACTGCGACCGGGGAGCTGTTTTTT.

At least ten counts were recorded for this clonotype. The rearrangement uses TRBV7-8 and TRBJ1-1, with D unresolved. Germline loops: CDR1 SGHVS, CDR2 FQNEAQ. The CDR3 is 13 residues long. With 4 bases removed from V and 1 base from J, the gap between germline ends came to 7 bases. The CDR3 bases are TGTGCCAGCAGCTCCGGACGGAACACTGAAGCTTTCTTT. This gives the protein CASSSGRNTEAFF.

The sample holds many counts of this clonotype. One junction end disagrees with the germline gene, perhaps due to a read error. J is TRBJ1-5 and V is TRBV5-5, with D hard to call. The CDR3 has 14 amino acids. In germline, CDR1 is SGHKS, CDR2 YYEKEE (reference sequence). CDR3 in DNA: TGTGCCAGCAGTTTGGCGGGTGATGCTCAGCCCCAGCATTTT. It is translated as CASSLAGDAQPQHF.

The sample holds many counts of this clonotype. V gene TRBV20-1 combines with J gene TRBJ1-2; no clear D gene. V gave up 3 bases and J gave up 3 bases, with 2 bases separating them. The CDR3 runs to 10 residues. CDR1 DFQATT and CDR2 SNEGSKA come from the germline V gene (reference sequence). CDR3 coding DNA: TGCAGTGCTAGCGACTATGGCTACACCTTC. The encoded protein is CSASDYGYTF.

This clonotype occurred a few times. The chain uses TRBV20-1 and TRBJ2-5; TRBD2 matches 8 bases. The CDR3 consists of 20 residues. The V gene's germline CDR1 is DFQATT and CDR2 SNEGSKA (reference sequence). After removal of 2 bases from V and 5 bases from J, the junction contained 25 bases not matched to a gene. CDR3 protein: CSARQTPSFFSGGFGETQYF. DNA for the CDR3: TGCAGTGCTAGACAGACCCCATCGTTTTTCAGCGGGGGATTCGGGGAGACCCAGTACTTC.

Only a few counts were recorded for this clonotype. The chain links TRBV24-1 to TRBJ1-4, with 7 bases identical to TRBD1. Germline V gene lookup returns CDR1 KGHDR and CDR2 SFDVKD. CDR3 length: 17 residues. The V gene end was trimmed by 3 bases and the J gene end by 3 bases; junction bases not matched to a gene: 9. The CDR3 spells CATSDVRDSNPNEKLFF. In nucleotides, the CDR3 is TGTGCCACCAGTGATGTCCGGGACAGCAATCCTAATGAAAAACTGTTTTTT.

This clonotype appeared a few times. CDR3 DNA: TGCAGCGTGGGGTTGGCGCAGTATTTT. It codes for CSVGLAQYF. The V call is TRBV29-1, the J call TRBJ2-3; no reliable D call. Germline loops: CDR1 SQVTM, CDR2 ANQGSEA. Trimming cost V 6 bases and J 10 bases, with 8 bases left between them. The CDR3 is 9 amino acids.

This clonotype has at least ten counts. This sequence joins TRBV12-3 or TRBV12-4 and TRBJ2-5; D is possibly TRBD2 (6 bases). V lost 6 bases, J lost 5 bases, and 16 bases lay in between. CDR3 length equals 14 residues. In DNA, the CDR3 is TGTGCCAGCAGCCCCGGGGGAGGAGGGGAGACCCAGTACTTC. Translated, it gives CASSPGGGGETQYF.

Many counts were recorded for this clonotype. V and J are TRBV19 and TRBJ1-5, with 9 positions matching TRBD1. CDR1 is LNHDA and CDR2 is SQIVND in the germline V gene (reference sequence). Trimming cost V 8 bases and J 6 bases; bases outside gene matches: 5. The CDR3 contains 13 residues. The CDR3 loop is CASSTGGGQPQHF. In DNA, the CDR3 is TGTGCCAGTTCAACAGGGGGCGGTCAGCCCCAGCATTTT.

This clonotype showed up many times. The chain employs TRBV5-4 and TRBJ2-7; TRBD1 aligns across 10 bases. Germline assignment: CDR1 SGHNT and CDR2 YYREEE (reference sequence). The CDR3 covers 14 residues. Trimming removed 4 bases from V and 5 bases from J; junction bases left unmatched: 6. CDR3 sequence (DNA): TGTGCCAGCAGCCCACCGGGACAGGGGCACGAGCAGTACTTC. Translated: CASSPPGQGHEQYF.

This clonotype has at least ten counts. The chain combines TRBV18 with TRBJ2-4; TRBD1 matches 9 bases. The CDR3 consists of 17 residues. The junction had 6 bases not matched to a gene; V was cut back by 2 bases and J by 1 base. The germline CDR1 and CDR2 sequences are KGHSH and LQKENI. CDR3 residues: CASSPVRDRVAKNIQYF. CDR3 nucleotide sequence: TGTGCCAGCTCACCAGTGCGGGACAGGGTGGCCAAAAACATTCAGTACTTC.

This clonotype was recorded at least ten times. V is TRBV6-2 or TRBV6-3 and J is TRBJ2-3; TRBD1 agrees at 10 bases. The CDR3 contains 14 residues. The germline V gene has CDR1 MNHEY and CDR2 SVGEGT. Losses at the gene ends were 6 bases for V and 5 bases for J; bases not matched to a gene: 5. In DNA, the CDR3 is TGTGCCAGCAGCGTCCGGACAGGGGGAGATACGCAGTATTTT. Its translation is CASSVRTGGDTQYF.